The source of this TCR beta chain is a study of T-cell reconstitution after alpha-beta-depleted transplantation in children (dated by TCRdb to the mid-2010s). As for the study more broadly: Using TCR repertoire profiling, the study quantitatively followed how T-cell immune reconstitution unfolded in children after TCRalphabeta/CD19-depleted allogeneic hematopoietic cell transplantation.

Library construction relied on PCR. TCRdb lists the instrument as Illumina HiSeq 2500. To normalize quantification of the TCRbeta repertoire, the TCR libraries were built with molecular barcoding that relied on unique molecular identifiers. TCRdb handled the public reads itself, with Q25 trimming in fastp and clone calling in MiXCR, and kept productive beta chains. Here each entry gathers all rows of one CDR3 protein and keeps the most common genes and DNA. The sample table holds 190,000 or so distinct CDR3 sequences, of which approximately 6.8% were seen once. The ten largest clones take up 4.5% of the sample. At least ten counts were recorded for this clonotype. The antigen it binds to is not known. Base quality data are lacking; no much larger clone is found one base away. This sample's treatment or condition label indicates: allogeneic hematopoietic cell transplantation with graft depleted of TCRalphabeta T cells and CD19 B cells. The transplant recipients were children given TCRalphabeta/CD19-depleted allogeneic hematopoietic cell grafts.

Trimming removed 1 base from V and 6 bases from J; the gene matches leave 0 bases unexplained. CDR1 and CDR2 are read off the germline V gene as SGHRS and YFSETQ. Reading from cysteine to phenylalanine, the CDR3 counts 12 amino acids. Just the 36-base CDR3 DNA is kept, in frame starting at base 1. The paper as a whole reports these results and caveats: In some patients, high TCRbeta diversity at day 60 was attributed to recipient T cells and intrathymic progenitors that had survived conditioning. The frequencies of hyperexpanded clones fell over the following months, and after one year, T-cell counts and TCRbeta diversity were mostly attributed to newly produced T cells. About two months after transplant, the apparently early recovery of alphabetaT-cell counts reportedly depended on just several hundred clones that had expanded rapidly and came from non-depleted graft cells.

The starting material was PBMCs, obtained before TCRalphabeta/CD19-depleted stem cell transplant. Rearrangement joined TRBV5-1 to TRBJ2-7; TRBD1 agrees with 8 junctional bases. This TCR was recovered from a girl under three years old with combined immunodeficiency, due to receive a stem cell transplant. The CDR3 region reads CASSLQGAEQYF. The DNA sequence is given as TGCGCCAGCAGCTTGCAGGGGGCCGAGCAGTACTTC.